The clone carrying this TCR beta chain was counted once. The antigen is not known. Primed by a sample-barcoded 5' primer and a J-beta primer mix, a second PCR proceeded for about 7 to 11 cycles. TCRdb called the 5' RACE reads again in MiXCR, with one record for every CDR3 protein. Of approximately 810,000 distinct CDR3 sequences in the sample, around 28% are singletons; the top ten hold 17%. This CDR3 has 13 residues. Germline CDR1 is MNHEY and CDR2 is SVGEGT. The V end was cut by 2 bases, the J end by 7 bases, with 11 bases between. The sample is drawn from a study of blood T cells in healthy people across ages. Samples each had at least 6 micrograms of total RNA extracted. Broader study findings: Significant beta diversity loss was already apparent by age roughly 44, declining roughly linearly. Higher diversity and more naive CD4+ cells were features of long-lived donors, compared to aged donors. Without sorted subsets, naive and antigen-experienced compartments could not be conclusively compared.

The sample comprised blood. The chain carries TRBV6-2 or TRBV6-3 and TRBJ1-1; no clear D gene. The source of this sequence is a woman of 80 years or more in good health. The CDR3 spells CASSYAPEFEAFF. In DNA, the CDR3 is TGTGCCAGCAGTTACGCCCCTGAGTTTGAAGCTTTCTTT.